This passage covers 17 T cell receptor beta chains from one sample sequenced in a study of blood T cell repertoires in COVID-19 (dated by TCRdb to the early 2020s). The library was built by means of the immunoSEQ multiplex PCR assay. Here the immuneACCESS table is served through TCRdb, limited to in-frame sequences with V and J called. Missing clones are a known gap in these copies; in checked studies unresolved V genes cover under half, and the rest lacks a known reason. Within this sample are about 250,000 clones, with 70% to 90% of them counted one time only. Together, the top ten hold 3.5% to 5.5% of the sample. Specimen: PBMCs or T cells enriched from blood (not recorded which). The receptors stem from a young woman who had recovered from COVID-19.

For this clone: In the same sample, other DNA sequences code for this CDR3. The rearrangement links TRBV9 to TRBJ2-1, with TRBD2 matching 9 bases. This CDR3 comprises 16 residues. J lost 1 base, V lost 0 bases, and 2 bases had no gene match. Germline CDR1 is SGDLS and CDR2 is YYNGEE. In DNA form, the CDR3 reads TGTGCCAGCAGCGTAGAGGCGGGAGGGTCCTACAATGAGCAGTTCTTC. Translation: CASSVEAGGSYNEQFF. Full variable domain (remainder filled in from reference TRBV9 and TRBJ2-1): DSGVTQTPKHLITATGQRVTLRCSPRSGDLSVYWYQQSLDQGLQFLIQYYNGEERAKGNILERFSAQQFPDLHSELNLSSLELGDSALYFCASSVEAGGSYNEQFFGPGTRLTVL.

The V and J genes are TRBV7-2 and TRBJ2-4; D gene uncertain. In germline, CDR1 is SGHTA, CDR2 FQGNSA. CDR3 size: 15 residues. Trimming took off 6 bases at V and 0 bases at J, with 12 bases between the two ends. The CDR3 sequence is CASSTLAVAKNIQYF. CDR3 nucleotide sequence: TGTGCCAGCAGTACCCTGGCCGTAGCCAAAAACATTCAGTACTTC.

This clone appeared a single time. The CDR3 reads CASSLVGADMNTEAFF. The CDR3 DNA sequence: TGTGCCAGCAGCTTAGTAGGGGCAGACATGAACACTGAAGCTTTCTTT. This chain connects TRBV7-9 to TRBJ1-1, with TRBD1 as a possible D gene (5 bases). V was trimmed by 1 base and J by 0 bases, leaving 12 bases between them. The CDR3 is 16 amino acids. CDR1 and CDR2 (germline): SEHNR, FQNEAQ (reference sequence).

This chain links TRBV6-5 with TRBJ2-5; D perhaps matches TRBD2 (5 bases). Trimming removed 5 bases at V and 4 bases at J, with 17 bases between. The CDR3 extends over 15 amino acids. Germline CDR1 is MNHEY and CDR2 is SVGAGI. The CDR3: CASSPPFGVPETQYF. CDR3 sequence (DNA): TGTGCCAGCAGTCCCCCCTTCGGGGTTCCAGAGACCCAGTACTTC.

The gene calls are TRBV5-1 and TRBJ1-4; TRBD1 matches 10 bases. The length of the CDR3 is 15 residues. J was trimmed by 6 bases and V by 2 bases; bases with no gene match: 4. Germline CDR1 is SGHRS and CDR2 is YFSETQ. The CDR3 nucleotides are TGCGCCAGCAGCTTCGGGGGGACAGGGGATGAAAAACTGTTTTTT. It encodes CASSFGGTGDEKLFF.

This clone was seen ten or more times. J is TRBJ1-5 and V is TRBV3-1 (or the pseudogene TRBV3-2); D is unresolved. V lost 0 bases, J lost 8 bases, and 8 bases lay in between. The CDR3 totals 13 residues. The germline V gene encodes CDR1 LGHDT and CDR2 YNNKEL (reference sequence). CDR3 nucleotide sequence: TGTGCCAGCAGCCAAGATAGTACCGAGCCCCAGCATTTT. It is translated as CASSQDSTEPQHF.

This chain connects TRBV7-8 to TRBJ2-7, with 9 bases that match TRBD1. From germline, CDR1 is SGHVS and CDR2 FQNEAQ. This CDR3 is built from 17 residues. V trimming: 0 bases; J trimming: 6 bases; junction bases outside the gene matches: 12. Here the CDR3 reads CASSLAPWTGVGGEQYF. In DNA form, the CDR3 reads TGTGCCAGCAGCTTAGCGCCGTGGACAGGGGTCGGAGGCGAGCAGTACTTC.

The genes are TRBV7-9 and TRBJ1-5, with 10 bases that match TRBD1. The CDR3 spans 16 residues. Germline-derived CDR1 and CDR2 are SEHNR and FQNEAQ (reference sequence). V trimming: 5 bases; J trimming: 5 bases; junction bases outside the gene matches: 9. The CDR3 protein is CASSRLRDRGHQPQHF. The CDR3 DNA sequence: TGTGCCAGCAGCCGACTCCGGGACAGGGGTCATCAGCCCCAGCATTTT. Together with reference TRBV7-9 and TRBJ1-5, the CDR3 gives the full variable domain: DTGVSQNPRHKITKRGQNVTFRCDPISEHNRLYWYRQTLGQGPEFLTYFQNEAQLEKSRLLSDRFSAERPKGSFSTLEIQRTEQGDSAMYLCASSRLRDRGHQPQHFGDGTRLSIL.

The chain links TRBV10-2 to TRBJ2-7; 8 bases line up with TRBD1. Germline-derived CDR1 and CDR2 are WSHSY and SAAADI. CDR3 size: 15 residues. The ends lost 2 bases at V and 2 bases at J; junction bases unmatched: 5. The DNA for the CDR3 is TGCGCCAGCAGTGAGGCCGGACAGGGTACCTACGAGCAGTACTTC. Translated, it gives CASSEAGQGTYEQYF.

This chain joins TRBV9 and TRBJ2-2; 11 bases agree with TRBD2. Germline V gives CDR1 SGDLS, CDR2 YYNGEE. The trim removed 4 bases at V and 4 bases at J, leaving 6 bases unmatched. The CDR3 spans 16 residues. The CDR3 protein is CASSPLAGGPTGELFF. The CDR3 DNA reads TGTGCCAGCAGCCCATTAGCGGGGGGGCCCACCGGGGAGCTGTTTTTT. The full variable domain, rest sourced from reference TRBV9 and TRBJ2-2, is DSGVTQTPKHLITATGQRVTLRCSPRSGDLSVYWYQQSLDQGLQFLIQYYNGEERAKGNILERFSAQQFPDLHSELNLSSLELGDSALYFCASSPLAGGPTGELFFGEGSRLTVL.

The chain has TRBV30 and TRBJ1-1; 8 bases are shared with TRBD1. With 2 bases clipped from V and 4 bases from J, the junction kept 18 bases outside the gene matches. The CDR3 totals 18 residues. Germline V lookup: CDR1 GTSNPN, CDR2 SVGIG (reference sequence). CDR3 amino acids: CAWSPRYGQGRYGTEAFF. The CDR3, as DNA: TGTGCCTGGAGTCCTCGCTACGGACAGGGCCGGTACGGCACTGAAGCTTTCTTT.

The V gene is TRBV7-8, the J gene TRBJ1-2, with 8 bases identical to TRBD1. From germline, CDR1 is SGHVS and CDR2 FQNEAQ. The junction had 4 bases not matched to a gene; V was cut back by 2 bases and J by 5 bases. The CDR3 contains 14 residues. CDR3 DNA sequence: TGTGCCAGCAGCTTATCAACAGGGGGGTATGGCTACACCTTC. Protein product: CASSLSTGGYGYTF.

This clone was detected once. This chain links TRBV28 with TRBJ2-2; D perhaps matches TRBD1 (5 bases). Germline-derived CDR1 and CDR2 are MDHEN and SYDVKM. V was shortened by 2 bases and J by 4 bases, with 11 bases between the two germline ends. This CDR3 is 15 amino acids long. The CDR3 reads CASSLGTQGTGELFF. The CDR3 nucleotides are TGTGCCAGCAGTTTAGGCACCCAGGGCACCGGGGAGCTGTTTTTT.

The V gene is TRBV3-1 (or the pseudogene TRBV3-2), the J gene TRBJ2-3, with D maybe TRBD1 (6 bases). Trimming pared 1 base from V and 4 bases from J, leaving 21 bases between. This CDR3 contains 18 residues. Germline-derived CDR1 and CDR2 are LGHDT and YNNKEL (reference sequence). CDR3 protein: CASSQVRKSRSGADTQYF. DNA of the CDR3: TGTGCCAGCAGCCAAGTTAGAAAAAGTAGATCAGGGGCAGATACGCAGTATTTT.

J is TRBJ2-7 and V is TRBV5-6; tentative D call: TRBD2 (6 bases). The length of the CDR3 is 15 residues. The V gene lost 1 base and the J gene lost 2 bases, with 13 bases spanning the gap. The germline gives CDR1 SGHDT, CDR2 YYEEEE. This CDR3 is CASSLWRAWAYEQYF. The CDR3 DNA reads TGTGCCAGCAGCTTGTGGAGGGCGTGGGCCTACGAGCAGTACTTC.

V is TRBV27 and J is TRBJ1-6; TRBD1 agrees at 7 bases. The CDR3 consists of 13 residues. Looked up from germline, CDR1 is MNHEY and CDR2 is SMNVEV (reference sequence). V lost 4 bases, J lost 9 bases, and 3 bases stayed unmatched. CDR3 DNA sequence: TGTGCCAGCAGTTCCAGGGACAGTTCACCCCTCCACTTT. Amino acids: CASSSRDSSPLHF.

This chain links TRBV6-4 with TRBJ2-5; 8 bases line up with TRBD1. Germline V lookup: CDR1 MRHNA, CDR2 SNTAGT. This CDR3 region has 15 residues. Trimming took 5 bases from V and 5 from J; bases not matched to a gene: 10. The CDR3 coding sequence is TGTGCCAGCAGTATCACAGGGGGAACCGTCGAGACCCAGTACTTC. It specifies CASSITGGTVETQYF.